The subject of this entry is one T cell receptor beta chain. Trimming took 4 bases from V and 0 from J; bases not matched to a gene: 3. The CDR3 runs 16 residues. Germline CDR1 and CDR2: LGHNA and YSLEER. This sample is drawn from a study of cytomegalovirus exposure and HLA in healthy donors. The assay was immunoSEQ multiplex PCR, and TCRdb's table has in-frame clones only and misses some. Here the sample spans some 64,000 clones, around 96% being singletons. The validation cohort, a group of over a hundred subjects, included the donors and was separate from the approximately 650-subject first cohort.

V is TRBV4-3 and J is TRBJ2-6; 7 bases are a match to TRBD2. The sample consisted of PBMCs. The source is a woman under 30 in good health and CMV-seronegative. This CDR3 reads CASSPGGASGANVLTF. The DNA for the CDR3 is TGCGCCAGCAGCCCGGGAGGAGCCTCTGGGGCCAACGTCCTGACTTTC.